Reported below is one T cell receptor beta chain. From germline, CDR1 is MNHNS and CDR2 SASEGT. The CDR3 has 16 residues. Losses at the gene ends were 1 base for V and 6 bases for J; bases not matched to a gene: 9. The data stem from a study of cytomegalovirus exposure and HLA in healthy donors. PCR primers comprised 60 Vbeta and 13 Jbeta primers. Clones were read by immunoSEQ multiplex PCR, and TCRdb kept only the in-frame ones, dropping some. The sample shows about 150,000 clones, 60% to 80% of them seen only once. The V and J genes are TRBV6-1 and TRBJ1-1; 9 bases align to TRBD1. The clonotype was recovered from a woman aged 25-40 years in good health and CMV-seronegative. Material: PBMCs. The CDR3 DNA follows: TGTGCCAGCAGTGAAGTATGGGACAGGGTGGATTCTGAAGCTTTCTTT. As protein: CASSEVWDRVDSEAFF.